Listed below are T cell receptor beta chains from one sample, sequenced in a study of graft-versus-host responses after intestinal transplantation. Sequencing was performed with immunoSEQ multiplex PCR; in TCRdb, only in-frame clones are kept and a portion is missing. This sample has 20,000 to 25,000 clones, with 85% to 95% found just once. The sample in question was PBMCs, obtained roughly 260 days after intestinal transplant. The source of these receptors is a human patient who received an intestinal transplant, so some T cells may come from the graft donor. The CDR3 runs from the conserved cysteine through the conserved F or W.

V	J	CDR3
TRBV4-1	TRBJ2-2	CASSQVAPRLDLNTGELFF
TRBV28	TRBJ1-1	CASSRYLNTEAFF
TRBV30	TRBJ2-7	CAWKQGGYEQYF
TRBV7-9	TRBJ1-2	CASSFLELGQGSGYTF
TRBV28	TRBJ1-1	CASSFWGSMNTEAFF
TRBV9	TRBJ2-1	CASSVANHNEQFF
TRBV6-5	TRBJ1-3	CASILGDTIYF
TRBV12-5	TRBJ1-1	CASGLWRSGNIRNTEAFF
TRBV6-4	TRBJ2-5	CASSETSGRRETQYF
TRBV28	TRBJ1-1	CASSLTGIGTEAFF
TRBV30	TRBJ2-1	CAWSVTSGAYNEQFF
TRBV5-1	TRBJ2-7	CASREPSSYEQYF
TRBV30	TRBJ1-4	CAWSRQGNEKLFF
TRBV12-5	TRBJ1-4	CASGTGRTNEKLFF
TRBV5-6	TRBJ1-1	CASSLWRPFLNTEAFF
TRBV6-5	TRBJ2-2	CASKYRSIVTGELFF
TRBV2	TRBJ1-1	CARRRLRGRGTEAFF
TRBV28	TRBJ1-2	CASTEGRVYGYTF
TRBV6-5	TRBJ2-5	CASSYSTGETQYF
TRBV7-2	TRBJ2-3	CASSLGPAGTSTDTQYF
TRBV5-6	TRBJ2-2	CASSLPQRTGELFF
TRBV11-2	TRBJ1-4	CASSLAGQLATNEKLFF
TRBV27	TRBJ2-7	CASSLYGGDSYEQYF
TRBV9	TRBJ2-1	CASSVEGTPLEREEYNEQFF
TRBV14	TRBJ2-3	CASSRELANTDTQYF
TRBV5-1	TRBJ1-5	CASSLVAIGQGAGPQHF
TRBV30	TRBJ2-1	CAYRLAGAPRGEQFF
TRBV5-4	TRBJ2-7	CASSLATGTGGYEQYF
TRBV28	TRBJ2-7	CASQAYFGSPYEQYF
TRBV5-1	TRBJ2-5	CASSSDSLEQYF
TRBV6-1	TRBJ2-7	CASSEVGGRAYEQYF
TRBV10-1	TRBJ2-5	CASSSGTQETQYF
TRBV4-2	TRBJ1-2	CASSQDRDYGYTF
TRBV7-9	TRBJ1-2	CASSLAGTIYGLLESGYTF
TRBV4-1	TRBJ2-7	CASSQGAGASYEQYF
TRBV6-5	TRBJ1-5	CASSSSGGASNQPQHF
TRBV18	TRBJ1-1	CASSPPDRAHTEAFF
TRBV10-1	TRBJ2-1	CASSESNDLLQSSYNEQFF
TRBV6-5	TRBJ1-4	CASSSIGQDEKLFF
TRBV11-2	TRBJ1-1	CASSPLNTEAFF
TRBV9	TRBJ2-7	CASSATGTPYEQYF
TRBV6-6	TRBJ1-2	CASSYSPRQAKGGYTF
TRBV4-1	TRBJ2-4	CASSQAALDRFQYF